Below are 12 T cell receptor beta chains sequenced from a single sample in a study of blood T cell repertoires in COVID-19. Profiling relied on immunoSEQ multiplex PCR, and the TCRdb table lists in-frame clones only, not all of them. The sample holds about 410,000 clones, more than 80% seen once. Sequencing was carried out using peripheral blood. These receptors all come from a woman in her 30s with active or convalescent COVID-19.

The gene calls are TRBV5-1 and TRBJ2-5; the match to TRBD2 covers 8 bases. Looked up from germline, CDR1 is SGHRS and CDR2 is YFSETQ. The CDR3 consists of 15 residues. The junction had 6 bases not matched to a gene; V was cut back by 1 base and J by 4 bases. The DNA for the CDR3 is TGCGCCAGCAGCTTGTCCGGGAGGGCCGTAGAGACCCAGTACTTC. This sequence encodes CASSLSGRAVETQYF.

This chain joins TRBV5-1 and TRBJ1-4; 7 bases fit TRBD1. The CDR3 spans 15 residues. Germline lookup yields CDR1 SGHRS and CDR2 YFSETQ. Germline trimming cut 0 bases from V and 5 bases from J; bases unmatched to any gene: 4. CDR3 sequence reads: CASSLGTGQNEKLFF. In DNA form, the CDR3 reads TGCGCCAGCAGCTTGGGGACAGGTCAGAATGAAAAACTGTTTTTT.

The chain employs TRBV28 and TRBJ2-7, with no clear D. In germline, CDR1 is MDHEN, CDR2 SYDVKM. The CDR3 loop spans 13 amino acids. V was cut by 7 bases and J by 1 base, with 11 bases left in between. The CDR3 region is CASKDLLSYEQYF. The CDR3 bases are TGTGCCAGCAAAGACTTGCTTTCCTACGAGCAGTACTTC.

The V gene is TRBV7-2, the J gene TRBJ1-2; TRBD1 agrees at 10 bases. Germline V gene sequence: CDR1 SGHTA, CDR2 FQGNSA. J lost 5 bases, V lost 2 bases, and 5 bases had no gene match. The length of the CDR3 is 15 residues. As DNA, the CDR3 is TGTGCCAGCAGCTTAAGGAGGGGACAGGGGTATGGCTACACCTTC. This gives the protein CASSLRRGQGYGYTF.

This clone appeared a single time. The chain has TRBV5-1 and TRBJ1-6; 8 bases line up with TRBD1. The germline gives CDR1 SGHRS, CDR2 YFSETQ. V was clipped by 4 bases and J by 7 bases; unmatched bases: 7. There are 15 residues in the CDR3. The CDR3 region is CASSARQGLNSPLHF. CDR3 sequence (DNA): TGCGCCAGCAGCGCTCGACAGGGGCTCAATTCACCCCTCCACTTT.

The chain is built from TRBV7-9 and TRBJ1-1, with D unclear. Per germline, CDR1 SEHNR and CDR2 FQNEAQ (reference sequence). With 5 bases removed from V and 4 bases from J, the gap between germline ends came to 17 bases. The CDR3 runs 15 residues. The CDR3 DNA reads TGTGCCAGCAGCCTAGAGCGGTTAGGGTTCACTGAAGCTTTCTTT. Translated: CASSLERLGFTEAFF.

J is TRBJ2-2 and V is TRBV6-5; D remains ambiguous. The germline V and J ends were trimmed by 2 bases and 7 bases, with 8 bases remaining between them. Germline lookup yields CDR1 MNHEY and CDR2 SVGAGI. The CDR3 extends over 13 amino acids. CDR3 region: CASSYPGFGELFF. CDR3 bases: TGTGCCAGCAGTTACCCCGGGTTCGGGGAGCTGTTTTTT.

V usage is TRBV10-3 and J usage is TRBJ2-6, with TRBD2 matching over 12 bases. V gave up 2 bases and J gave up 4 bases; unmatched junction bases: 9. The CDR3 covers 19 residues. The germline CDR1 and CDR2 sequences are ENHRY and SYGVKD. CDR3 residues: CAISETLAGGSSGANVLTF. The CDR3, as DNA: TGTGCCATCAGTGAGACCCTAGCGGGGGGGTCCTCAGGGGCCAACGTCCTGACTTTC.

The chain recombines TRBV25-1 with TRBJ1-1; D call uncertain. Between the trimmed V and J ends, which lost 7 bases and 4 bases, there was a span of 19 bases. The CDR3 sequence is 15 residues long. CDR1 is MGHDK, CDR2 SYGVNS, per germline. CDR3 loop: CASTEGTLLGTEAFF. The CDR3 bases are TGTGCCAGCACGGAGGGTACGCTGTTAGGCACTGAAGCTTTCTTT.

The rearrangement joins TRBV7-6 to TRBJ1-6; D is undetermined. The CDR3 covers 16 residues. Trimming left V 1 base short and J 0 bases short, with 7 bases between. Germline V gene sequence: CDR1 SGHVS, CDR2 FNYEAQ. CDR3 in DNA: TGTGCCAGCAGCTTAGGGGCGAGCTCCTATAATTCACCCCTCCACTTT. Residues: CASSLGASSYNSPLHF.

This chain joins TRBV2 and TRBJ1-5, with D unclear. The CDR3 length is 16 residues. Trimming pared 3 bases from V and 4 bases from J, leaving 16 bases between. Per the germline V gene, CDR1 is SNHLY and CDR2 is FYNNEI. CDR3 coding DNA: TGTGCCAGCAGTGAGCCCGGGTATGGAAAAAATCAGCCCCAGCATTTT. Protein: CASSEPGYGKNQPQHF.

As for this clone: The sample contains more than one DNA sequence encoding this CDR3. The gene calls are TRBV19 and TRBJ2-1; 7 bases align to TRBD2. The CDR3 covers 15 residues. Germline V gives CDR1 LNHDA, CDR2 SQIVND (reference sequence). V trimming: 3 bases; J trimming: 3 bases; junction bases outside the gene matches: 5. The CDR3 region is CASSIGGTNYNEQFF. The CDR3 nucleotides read TGTGCCAGTAGTATCGGCGGGACTAACTACAATGAGCAGTTCTTC.